The 26 T cell receptor beta chains listed next were all sequenced from one sample in a study of cytomegalovirus exposure and HLA in healthy donors. The protocol was immunoSEQ multiplex PCR, while the TCRdb copy is restricted to in-frame clones and leaves out a portion. Of tens of thousands of clones listed, more than 85% were seen once; the top ten hold 4.5% to 6%. Material for sequencing was PBMCs. The receptors come from a young woman in good health and CMV-seronegative.

This chain uses TRBV7-6 with TRBJ2-3; D possibly corresponds to TRBD1 (5 bases). CDR3 length equals 16 residues. Trimming removed 5 bases from V and 2 bases from J, with 17 bases in between. Germline V gene lookup returns CDR1 SGHVS and CDR2 FNYEAQ. CDR3 residues: CASSPTQGWYTDTQYF. The CDR3, as DNA: TGTGCCAGCAGCCCCACCCAGGGTTGGTACACAGATACGCAGTATTTT.

The chain links TRBV5-1 to TRBJ2-1; D may be TRBD2 (6 bases). Germline V gene data show CDR1 as SGHRS and CDR2 as YFSETQ. The CDR3 sequence is 15 residues long. V dropped 2 bases and J dropped 5 bases, with 14 bases sitting between them. The DNA of the CDR3 is TGCGCCAGCAGCTTTTACGGGAGCACCGACAATGAGCAGTTCTTC. Its translation is CASSFYGSTDNEQFF.

The genes are TRBV27 and TRBJ2-5, with 9 bases lining up with TRBD1. The J call is in doubt because the DNA end fits TRBJ2-7 better. The V gene's germline CDR1 is MNHEY and CDR2 SMNVEV (reference sequence). The CDR3 spans 16 residues. Written as DNA, the CDR3 is TGTGCCAGCAGTTACGAACTCCGGGACAGGGTCTACGAGCAGTACTTC. Translation: CASSYELRDRVYEQYF.

V usage is TRBV27 and J usage is TRBJ2-3; D not certain. V lost 5 bases to trimming and J lost 3 bases, with 18 bases between them. This CDR3 comprises 16 residues. Per the germline V gene, CDR1 is MNHEY and CDR2 is SMNVEV (reference sequence). The DNA for the CDR3 is TGTGCCAGCAGTCCCCTGCCTGTGAGCGCGACAGATACGCAGTATTTT. This codes for CASSPLPVSATDTQYF.

This clone was seen a handful of times. This chain joins TRBV9 and TRBJ2-3; TRBD1 matches at 7 bases. The CDR3 has 15 residues. After removal of 6 bases from V and 2 bases from J, the junction contained 9 bases not matched to a gene. CDR1 is SGDLS, CDR2 YYNGEE, per germline. CDR3 coding DNA: TGTGCCAGCACCGAACAGGGGTCTTACACAGATACGCAGTATTTT. It translates to CASTEQGSYTDTQYF.

The chain recombines TRBV5-6 with TRBJ1-1; TRBD1 agrees at 11 bases. Germline assignment: CDR1 SGHDT and CDR2 YYEEEE. Unmatched junction bases numbered 10, after V lost 4 bases and J lost 8 bases. The length of the CDR3 is 15 residues. The CDR3: CASSPLPGTGGEAFF. The CDR3 DNA sequence: TGTGCCAGCAGCCCCCTTCCCGGGACAGGGGGGGAAGCTTTCTTT.

This chain links TRBV2 with TRBJ1-1; D possibly corresponds to TRBD1 (5 bases). V lost 6 bases to trimming and J lost 6 bases, with 17 bases between them. The CDR3 sequence is 14 residues long. The germline V gene has CDR1 SNHLY and CDR2 FYNNEI. In DNA form, the CDR3 reads TGTGCCAGCAGGCGGGGGGGGAACTCGGCTGAAGCTTTCTTT. Protein: CASRRGGNSAEAFF.

The rearrangement joins TRBV18 to TRBJ1-2; 11 positions agree with TRBD1. Germline CDR1 is KGHSH and CDR2 is LQKENI. V gave up 2 bases and J gave up 6 bases; unmatched junction bases: 2. This CDR3 is built from 14 residues. CDR3: CASSPVGQGDGYTF. The DNA of the CDR3 is TGTGCCAGCTCACCAGTGGGACAGGGGGATGGCTACACCTTC.

The chain combines TRBV27 with TRBJ1-4; a possible D gene is TRBD1 (5 bases). The CDR3 contains 16 residues. The germline V and J ends were trimmed by 6 bases and 1 base, with 15 bases remaining between them. The germline V gene has CDR1 MNHEY and CDR2 SMNVEV (reference sequence). The CDR3 here is CASRFGGIGTNEKLFF. CDR3 bases: TGTGCCAGCAGATTCGGGGGGATTGGAACTAATGAAAAACTGTTTTTT.

This chain joins TRBV6-6 and TRBJ2-5; D call uncertain. CDR1 MNHNY and CDR2 SVGAGI come from the germline V gene (reference sequence). The CDR3 covers 12 residues. V was cut by 0 bases and J by 4 bases, with 3 bases left in between. The CDR3 DNA reads as TGTGCCAGCAGTTACTCCGGAGAGACCCAGTACTTC. Translation: CASSYSGETQYF.

V and J are TRBV18 and TRBJ1-5; D may be TRBD1 (6 bases). CDR3 length: 14 residues. Germline loops: CDR1 KGHSH, CDR2 LQKENI. V dropped 5 bases and J dropped 3 bases, with 11 bases sitting between them. CDR3 in amino acids: CASSEGQINQPQHF. CDR3 nucleotide sequence: TGTGCCAGCTCAGAAGGACAGATCAATCAGCCCCAGCATTTT.

This chain uses TRBV7-9 with TRBJ1-1; D not certain. V shed 3 bases and J shed 1 base, with 9 bases lying between them. CDR3 length equals 14 residues. Germline CDR1 reads SEHNR; CDR2 reads FQNEAQ (reference sequence). The CDR3 region has the DNA TGTGCCAGCAGCTTCAGGCGGGAGAACACTGAAGCTTTCTTT. Its translation is CASSFRRENTEAFF.

The J gene is TRBJ1-1, the V gene TRBV5-1; TRBD1 aligns across 7 bases. J gave up 0 bases and V 3 bases, and 11 bases lay outside the gene matches. The CDR3 has 17 residues. Germline V gives CDR1 SGHRS, CDR2 YFSETQ. The CDR3 protein is CASSSGLKGQMNTEAFF. The CDR3 DNA sequence: TGCGCCAGCAGCTCTGGACTAAAGGGACAGATGAACACTGAAGCTTTCTTT.

The chain carries TRBV5-1 and TRBJ2-4; 10 positions agree with TRBD1. Germline V gives CDR1 SGHRS, CDR2 YFSETQ. The CDR3 is made up of 15 amino acids. The V and J ends lost 0 bases and 7 bases, in that order; junction bases with no gene match: 4. The CDR3 reads CASSLALGQGNIQYF. CDR3 nucleotide sequence: TGCGCCAGCAGCTTGGCCTTGGGACAGGGGAACATTCAGTACTTC.

V gene TRBV13 combines with J gene TRBJ2-7; the D gene is possibly TRBD2 (7 bases). Germline CDR1 PRHDT, CDR2 FYEKMQ (reference sequence). V was shortened by 6 bases and J by 4 bases, with 19 bases between the two germline ends. The CDR3 runs to 15 residues. The CDR3 coding sequence is TGTGCCAGCAGACCCAGGGGAGGGAGTCGGTACGAGCAGTACGTC. Its translation: CASRPRGGSRYEQYV.

This chain uses TRBV2 with TRBJ1-2, with D uncertain. This CDR3 is 12 amino acids long. The ends were cut back, 3 bases at V and 7 bases at J, with 9 bases in the middle. Germline V lookup: CDR1 SNHLY, CDR2 FYNNEI. CDR3 sequence: CASSDEVGGYTF. In DNA form, the CDR3 reads TGTGCCAGCAGTGACGAGGTTGGTGGCTACACCTTC. Supplemented by reference TRBV2 and TRBJ1-2, the full variable domain reads EPEVTQTPSHQVTQMGQEVILRCVPISNHLYFYWYRQILGQKVEFLVSFYNNEISEKSEIFDDQFSVERPDGSNFTLKIRSTKLEDSAMYFCASSDEVGGYTFGSGTRLTVV.

V gene TRBV6-6 combines with J gene TRBJ2-1; TRBD2 agrees at 8 bases. V was clipped by 5 bases and J by 5 bases; unmatched bases: 5. The CDR3 has 14 amino acids. Germline CDR1 reads MNHNY; CDR2 reads SVGAGI (reference sequence). CDR3 sequence reads: CASSPWRGDNEQFF. For the CDR3, the DNA is TGTGCCAGCAGTCCCTGGCGGGGGGACAATGAGCAGTTCTTC.

The chain joins TRBV28 to TRBJ1-3; D gene unclear. The CDR3 runs 15 residues. The V gene's germline CDR1 is MDHEN and CDR2 SYDVKM. Trimming removed 5 bases at V and 1 base at J, with 12 bases between. In nucleotides, the CDR3 is TGTGCCAGCAGTCGCGGAGAGTATTCTGGAAACACCATATATTTT. Protein: CASSRGEYSGNTIYF.

The chain links TRBV6-6 to TRBJ1-1, with TRBD1 as a possible D gene (6 bases). CDR1 and CDR2 (germline): MNHNY, SVGAGI (reference sequence). The V and J ends lost 8 bases and 4 bases respectively, with 20 bases between them. This CDR3 spans 15 amino acids. CDR3 sequence: CASSPRMAGATEAFF. In DNA, the CDR3 is TGTGCCAGCTCCCCTAGGATGGCAGGGGCCACTGAAGCTTTCTTT.

The gene calls are TRBV6-6 and TRBJ2-1; D unresolved. This CDR3 is built from 13 residues. The V end lost 2 bases, the J end lost 8 bases, and 10 bases lay between the germline ends. Germline loops: CDR1 MNHNY, CDR2 SVGAGI (reference sequence). This CDR3 is CASSYLGPHEQFF. DNA for the CDR3: TGTGCCAGCAGTTACCTAGGTCCCCATGAGCAGTTCTTC.

The chain uses TRBV7-8 and TRBJ2-2, with 8 nucleotides matching TRBD2. With V trimmed by 2 bases and J by 5 bases, 10 bases remained unmatched. This CDR3 has 17 residues. Germline values: CDR1 SGHVS, CDR2 FQNEAQ. The CDR3 DNA is TGTGCCAGCAGCTTACGTCCTCGCGGGGGGATTACCGGGGAGCTGTTTTTT. Translating gives CASSLRPRGGITGELFF.

CDR3 sequence: CASSLYESGEQFF. CDR3 DNA sequence: TGTGCCAGCAGCTTATACGAGTCCGGTGAGCAGTTCTTC. This sequence joins TRBV7-9 and TRBJ2-1, with D unresolved. The V gene lost 2 bases and the J gene lost 9 bases, with 11 bases spanning the gap. The length of the CDR3 is 13 residues. The V gene's germline CDR1 is SEHNR and CDR2 FQNEAQ (reference sequence).

CDR3 sequence: CASSRSSDYGYTF. The CDR3 nucleotides read TGTGCCAGCAGTAGATCCAGCGACTATGGCTACACCTTC. The rearrangement uses TRBV6-6 and TRBJ1-2; D call uncertain. The CDR3 sequence is 13 residues long. Trimming left V 5 bases short and J 3 bases short, with 10 bases between. CDR1 and CDR2 from the germline V gene are MNHNY and SVGAGI (reference sequence).

This clone was seen once. The chain couples TRBV2 to TRBJ2-1; D is possibly TRBD1 (6 bases). V was pared by 4 bases and J by 4 bases, with 20 bases between. Germline lookup yields CDR1 SNHLY and CDR2 FYNNEI. The CDR3 length is 17 residues. The DNA of the CDR3 is TGTGCCAGCAGTGTGTCAGCCTCGTGGGGGCTTTACAATGAGCAGTTCTTC. Its translation is CASSVSASWGLYNEQFF.

The CDR3 DNA reads as TGTGCCAGCAGCTTGCAGGGTAGAAACGAGCAGTACGTC. Translated, it gives CASSLQGRNEQYV. This chain connects TRBV5-4 to TRBJ2-7; a weak D match, TRBD1 (5 bases). With 1 base removed from V and 5 bases from J, the gap between germline ends came to 10 bases. The germline CDR1 and CDR2 sequences are SGHNT and YYREEE (reference sequence). This CDR3 is 13 amino acids long.

The V call is TRBV11-3, the J call TRBJ2-7; 10 bases match TRBD1. Germline V gives CDR1 SGHNT, CDR2 YENEEA. Unmatched junction bases numbered 6, after V lost 6 bases and J lost 4 bases. CDR3 size: 14 residues. Here the CDR3 DNA reads TGTGCCAGCAGTCCGGGACAGGGGAGATACGAGCAGTACGTC. As protein: CASSPGQGRYEQYV.